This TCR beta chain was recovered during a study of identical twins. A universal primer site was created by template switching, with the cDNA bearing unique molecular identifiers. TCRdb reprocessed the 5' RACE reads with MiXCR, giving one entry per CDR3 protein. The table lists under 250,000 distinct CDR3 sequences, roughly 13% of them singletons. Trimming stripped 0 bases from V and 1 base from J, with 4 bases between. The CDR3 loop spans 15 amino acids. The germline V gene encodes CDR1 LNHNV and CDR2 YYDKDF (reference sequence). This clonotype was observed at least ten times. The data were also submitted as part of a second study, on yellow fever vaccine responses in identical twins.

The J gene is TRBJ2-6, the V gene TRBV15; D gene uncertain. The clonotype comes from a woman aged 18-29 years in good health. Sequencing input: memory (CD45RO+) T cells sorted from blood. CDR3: CATSRDKSGANVLTF. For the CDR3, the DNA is TGTGCCACCAGCAGAGATAAATCTGGGGCCAACGTCCTGACTTTC. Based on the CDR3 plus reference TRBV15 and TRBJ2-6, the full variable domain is DAMVIQNPRYQVTQFGKPVTLSCSQTLNHNVMYWYQQKSSQAPKLLFHYYDKDFNNEADTPDNFQSRRPNTSFCFLDIRSPGLGDTAMYLCATSRDKSGANVLTFGAGSRLTVL.